This is a list of T cell receptor beta chains from one sample in a study of T cell responses to AZD1222 COVID-19 vaccine. Only in-frame clones appear in the TCRdb table, and some are missing; sequencing was by immunoSEQ multiplex PCR. The table shows 100,000 to 150,000 clones, with around 89% occurring only once. The starting material was peripheral blood, obtained 28 days after the second AZD1222 dose. All receptors derive from an adult who received the AZD1222 COVID-19 vaccine. Both conserved end residues are part of each CDR3. A D gene is named only where the DNA matches it firmly. Not all rows give a size; the values are once, few, many and, for expanded clones, a class.

TRBJ1-4 . . TRBV29-1 TGCAGCGTTGAAGTAGAGGTCGAAGAAAAACTGTTTTTT CSVEVEVEEKLFF
TRBJ1-2 . once TRBV7-9 TGTGCCAGCAGCTTAGCTACAGGGCCTCAGGGCTACACCTTC CASSLATGPQGYTF
TRBJ1-1 TRBD1 . TRBV5-5 TGTGCCAGCAGCCGAACCGGGACAGGGGGGACTGAAGCTTTCTTT CASSRTGTGGTEAFF
TRBJ2-7 TRBD1 once TRBV19 TGTGCCAGTAGTGTGAGCCGGGACAGGGGGCGGTACGAGCAGTACTTC CASSVSRDRGRYEQYF
TRBJ2-3 TRBD2 . TRBV7-3 TGTGCCAGCAGCCGCCTAGCGGGGGACGATACTACGCAGTATTTT CASSRLAGDDTTQYF
TRBJ2-5 . . TRBV11-3 TGTGCCAGCAGCTCGAGTGGGGGTGGGGAGACCCAGTACTTC CASSSSGGGETQYF
TRBJ1-3 . once TRBV11-2 TGTGCCAGCAGCTTAGAGGGGCCTGGAAACACCATATATTTT CASSLEGPGNTIYF
TRBJ2-7 TRBD2 once TRBV5-1 TGCGCCAGCAGCTTGGTGCTAGCGGGGGAGAGCTCCTACGAGCAGTACTTC CASSLVLAGESSYEQYF
TRBJ2-7 . . TRBV27 TGTGCCAGCAGTTTGTATCCTAACCGAGCCTACGAGCAGTACTTC CASSLYPNRAYEQYF
TRBJ2-7 . . TRBV12-3/TRBV12-4 TGTGCCAGCGGCTCGGCCGAGCAGTACTTC CASGSAEQYF
TRBJ2-1 TRBD2 large TRBV12-3/TRBV12-4 TGTGCCAGCAGCCCCCGGGGGGATGAGCAGTTCTTC CASSPRGDEQFF
TRBJ2-5 . . TRBV7-2 TGTGCCAGCAGCTTAGATCGCAGGGAGACCCAGTACTTC CASSLDRRETQYF
TRBJ1-6 TRBD1 . TRBV7-8 TGTGCCAGCAGCTTAGTAGGGACAGGGTCAAATTCACCCCTCCACTTT CASSLVGTGSNSPLHF
TRBJ2-7 TRBD2 . TRBV6-1 TGTGCCAGCAGTGAAGGTAGCGGGAGTGGTTCCTACGAGCAGTACTTC CASSEGSGSGSYEQYF
TRBJ2-1 . . TRBV6-5 TGTGCCAGCAGCCAGAGCGTCTCCTACAATGAGCAGTTCTTC CASSQSVSYNEQFF
TRBJ2-2 TRBD1 . TRBV23-1 TGCGCCAGCAGTCAGTGTACAGGGGACCCAACCGGGGAGCTGTTTTTT CASSQCTGDPTGELFF
TRBJ2-5 TRBD2 . TRBV9 TGTGCCAGCAGCCACCGGACTAGCGGGGAAGAGACCCAGTACTTC CASSHRTSGEETQYF
TRBJ2-7 . . TRBV28 TGTGCCAGCAGTTCTCAGACGGTAACCTCTCCCTACGAGCAGTACTTC CASSSQTVTSPYEQYF
TRBJ2-7 TRBD1 . TRBV28 TGTGCCAGCAGCCCGGGACAGGGTTACGAGCAGTACTTC CASSPGQGYEQYF
TRBJ2-7 TRBD1 . TRBV6-2/TRBV6-3 TGTGCCAGCAGTTTTTCAGACAGGGGGCACTACGAGCAGTACTTC CASSFSDRGHYEQYF
TRBJ2-7 TRBD2 . TRBV7-6 TGTGCCAGCAGCTTCCCTGGCGGGAGCTCCTACGAGCAGTACTTC CASSFPGGSSYEQYF
TRBJ1-3 . . TRBV4-2 TGTGCCAGCAGCCAAGATGGGGGGTACGGAAACACCATATATTTT CASSQDGGYGNTIYF
TRBJ2-7 TRBD2 . TRBV10-1 TGCGCCAGCACACAGGCGATAGCGGGAGCCCACGAGCAGTACTTC CASTQAIAGAHEQYF
TRBJ2-7 . . TRBV24-1 TGTGCCACCAGTGATTCAAGGAGGGCCTCCTACGAGCAGTACTTC CATSDSRRASYEQYF
TRBJ1-4 . . TRBV7-2 TGTGCCAGCAGCTTAGGAGGGGCGTCTACTAATGAAAAACTGTTTTTT CASSLGGASTNEKLFF
TRBJ2-7 . . TRBV21-1 TGTGCCAGCAGCAAAGAGGGGCAGGGGCTGTCGGGCGAGCAGTACTTC CASSKEGQGLSGEQYF
TRBJ1-1 TRBD1 . TRBV27 TGTGCCAGCAGCATCGGGACAGGTGGGAACACTGAAGCTTTCTTT CASSIGTGGNTEAFF
TRBJ1-2 . . TRBV3-1/TRBV3-2 TGTGCCAGCAGCCACCCGGGCTATGGCTACACCTTC CASSHPGYGYTF
TRBJ2-7 . . TRBV5-4 TGTGCCAGCAGCCCACCGGGGTCCTACGAGCAGTACTTC CASSPPGSYEQYF
TRBJ1-4 . . TRBV5-6 TGTGCCAGCAGCCGGAGACGGTCAACTAATGAAAAACTGTTTTTT CASSRRRSTNEKLFF
TRBJ1-2 . . TRBV11-2 TGTGCCAGCAGCTTAGACTTAGGCAGGGGTTCCACTATCGATGGCTACACCTTC CASSLDLGRGSTIDGYTF
TRBJ2-2 TRBD2 . TRBV10-1 TGCGCCAGCAGTGAGTTGCCGGGGGAGGGGACCGGGGAGCTGTTTTTT CASSELPGEGTGELFF
TRBJ1-4 . . TRBV7-9 TGTGCCAGCAGCTTAGAAGGCAGGGATTATGAAAAACTGTTTTTT CASSLEGRDYEKLFF
TRBJ2-7 TRBD2 . TRBV19 TGTGCCAGTAGTATAGCGGGGGGTGGCGAGCAGTACTTC CASSIAGGGEQYF
TRBJ2-3 TRBD1 . TRBV5-1 TGCGCCAGCAGCGTTCCGACAGGGGGCGTAACAGATACGCAGTATTTT CASSVPTGGVTDTQYF
TRBJ2-7 TRBD2 . TRBV18 TGTGCCAGCTCACCACGAGGACTAGTAGGGTTCGAGCAGTACTTC CASSPRGLVGFEQYF
TRBJ2-3 . . TRBV5-4 TGTGCCAGCAGCCGGGGGACAGCTTACACAGATACGCAGTATTTT CASSRGTAYTDTQYF
TRBJ1-2 . . TRBV21-1 TGTGCCAGCAGCGCCCGACAGGGCGGCTACACCTTC CASSARQGGYTF
TRBJ1-2 . . TRBV9 TGTGCCAGCAGCGTAGGGAGGGGCGGCTATGGCTACACCTTC CASSVGRGGYGYTF
TRBJ2-2 TRBD1 . TRBV2 TGTGCCAGCAGGCGACAGGGGTACACCGGGGAGCTGTTTTTT CASRRQGYTGELFF
TRBJ2-5 . . TRBV28 TGTGCCAGCAAAGTTGCGCCTGCCGCGTACCAAGAGACCCAGTACTTC CASKVAPAAYQETQYF
TRBJ2-7 . . TRBV5-1 TGCGCCAGCAGCTTGGCCCTTTTGCAGGAGCAGTACTTC CASSLALLQEQYF
TRBJ1-1 TRBD1 few TRBV5-1 TGCGCCACCCGGACAGGGAACACTGAAGCTTTCTTT CATRTGNTEAFF
TRBJ2-2 . . TRBV27 TGTGCCAGCAGTTTCCAATGGGGGTCCACCGGGGAGCTGTTTTTT CASSFQWGSTGELFF
TRBJ2-7 . . TRBV4-2 TGTGCCAGCAGCCAAGAGGGAATGGGTGCCTACGAGCAGTACTTC CASSQEGMGAYEQYF
TRBJ2-7 TRBD1 once TRBV4-2 TGTGCCAGCAGCCAACTCTTACAGGGGGCCTACGAGCAGTACTTC CASSQLLQGAYEQYF
TRBJ2-7 . . TRBV9 TGTGCCAGCAGCGCCCTTAACAACGAGCAGTACTTC CASSALNNEQYF
TRBJ2-2 . . TRBV7-7 TGTGCTAGCAGCTTCGGGGGGAACACCGGGGAGCTGTTTTTT CASSFGGNTGELFF
TRBJ2-7 TRBD2 once TRBV6-5 TGTGCCAGCAAACCGGGGACTAGCGGGACCTACGAGCAGTACTTC CASKPGTSGTYEQYF
TRBJ2-2 TRBD2 . TRBV2 TGTGCCAGCAGTGGGACTAGCGGGAGGAACGGGGAGCTGTTTTTT CASSGTSGRNGELFF
TRBJ1-2 TRBD1 . TRBV18 TGTGCCAGCTCACCAACCAGGGGGCTGGACTATGGCTACACCTTC CASSPTRGLDYGYTF
TRBJ2-3 TRBD1 once TRBV7-3 TGTGCCAGCAGCTTACTGGGACAGTCCACAGATACGCAGTATTTT CASSLLGQSTDTQYF
TRBJ1-2 . . TRBV30 TGTGCCTGGAGCCGGGACGCCTATGGCTACACCTTC CAWSRDAYGYTF